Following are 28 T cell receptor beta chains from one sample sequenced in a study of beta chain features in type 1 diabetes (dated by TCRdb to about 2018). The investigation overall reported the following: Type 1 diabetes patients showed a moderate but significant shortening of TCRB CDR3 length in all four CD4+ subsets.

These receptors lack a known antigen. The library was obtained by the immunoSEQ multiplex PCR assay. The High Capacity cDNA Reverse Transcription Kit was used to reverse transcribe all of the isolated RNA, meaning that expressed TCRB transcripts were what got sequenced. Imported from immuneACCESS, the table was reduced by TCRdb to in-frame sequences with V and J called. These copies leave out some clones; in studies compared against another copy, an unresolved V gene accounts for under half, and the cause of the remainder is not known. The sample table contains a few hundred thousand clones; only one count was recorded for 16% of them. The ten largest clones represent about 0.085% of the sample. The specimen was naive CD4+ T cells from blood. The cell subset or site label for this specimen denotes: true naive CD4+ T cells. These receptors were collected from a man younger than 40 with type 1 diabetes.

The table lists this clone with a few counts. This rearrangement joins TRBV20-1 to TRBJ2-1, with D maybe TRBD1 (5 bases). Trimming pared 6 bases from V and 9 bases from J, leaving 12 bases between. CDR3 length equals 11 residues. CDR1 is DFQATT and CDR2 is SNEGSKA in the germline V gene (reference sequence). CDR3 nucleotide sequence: TGCAGTGCGTCCCCAGGGCCTGAGCAGTTCTTC. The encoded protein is CSASPGPEQFF.

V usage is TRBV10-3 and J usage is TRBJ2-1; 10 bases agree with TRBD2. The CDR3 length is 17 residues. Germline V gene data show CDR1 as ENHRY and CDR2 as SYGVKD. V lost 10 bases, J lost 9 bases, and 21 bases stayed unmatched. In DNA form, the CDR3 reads TGTGCCACGAGGGGATTCAGCGGGAGGGAGTTGGTGGGTGAGCAGTTCTTC. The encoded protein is CATRGFSGRELVGEQFF.

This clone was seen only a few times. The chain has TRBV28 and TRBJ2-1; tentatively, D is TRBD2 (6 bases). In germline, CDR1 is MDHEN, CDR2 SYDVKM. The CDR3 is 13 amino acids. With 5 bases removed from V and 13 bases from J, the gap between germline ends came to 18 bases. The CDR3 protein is CASSRGRDLVQFF. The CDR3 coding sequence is TGTGCCAGCAGTAGGGGCCGGGACTTAGTCCAGTTCTTC.

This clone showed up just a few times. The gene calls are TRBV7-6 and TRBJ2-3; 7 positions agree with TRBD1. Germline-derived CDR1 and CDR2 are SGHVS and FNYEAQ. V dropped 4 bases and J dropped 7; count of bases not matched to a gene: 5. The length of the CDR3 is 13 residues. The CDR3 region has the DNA TGTGCCAGCAGCTCCACAGGGGAAAATACGCAGTATTTT. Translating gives CASSSTGENTQYF.

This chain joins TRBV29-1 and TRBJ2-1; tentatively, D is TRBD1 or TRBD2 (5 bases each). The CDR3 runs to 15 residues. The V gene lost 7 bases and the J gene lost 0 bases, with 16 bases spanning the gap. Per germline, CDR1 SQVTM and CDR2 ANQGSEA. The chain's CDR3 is CSALGDPSSYNEQFF. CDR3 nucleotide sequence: TGCAGCGCCCTGGGGGACCCGAGCTCCTACAATGAGCAGTTCTTC.

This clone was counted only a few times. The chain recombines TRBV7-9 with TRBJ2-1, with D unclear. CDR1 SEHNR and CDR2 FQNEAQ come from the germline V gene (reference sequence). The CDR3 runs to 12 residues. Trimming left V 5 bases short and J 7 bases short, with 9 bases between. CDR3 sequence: CASSQARNEQFF. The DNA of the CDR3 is TGTGCCAGCAGCCAGGCCCGTAATGAGCAGTTCTTC.

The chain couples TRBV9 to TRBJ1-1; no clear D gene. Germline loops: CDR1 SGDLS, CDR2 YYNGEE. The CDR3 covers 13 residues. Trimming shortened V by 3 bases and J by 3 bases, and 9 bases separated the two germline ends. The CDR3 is CASSALRDTEAFF. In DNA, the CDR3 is TGTGCCAGCAGCGCACTAAGAGACACTGAAGCTTTCTTT.

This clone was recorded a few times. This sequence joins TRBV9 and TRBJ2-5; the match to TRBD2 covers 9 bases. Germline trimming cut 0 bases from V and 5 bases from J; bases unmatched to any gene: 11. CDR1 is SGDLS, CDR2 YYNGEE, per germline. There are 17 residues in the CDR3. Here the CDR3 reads CASSVEGLAGQMETQYF. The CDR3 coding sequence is TGTGCCAGCAGCGTAGAGGGGCTAGCGGGACAGATGGAGACCCAGTACTTC.

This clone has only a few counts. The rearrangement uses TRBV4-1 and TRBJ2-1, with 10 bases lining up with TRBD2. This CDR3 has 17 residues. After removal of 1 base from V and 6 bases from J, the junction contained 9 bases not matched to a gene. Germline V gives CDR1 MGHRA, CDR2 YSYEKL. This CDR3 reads CASSQGFGLADGNEQFF. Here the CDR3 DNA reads TGCGCCAGCAGCCAAGGGTTCGGACTAGCGGACGGCAATGAGCAGTTCTTC.

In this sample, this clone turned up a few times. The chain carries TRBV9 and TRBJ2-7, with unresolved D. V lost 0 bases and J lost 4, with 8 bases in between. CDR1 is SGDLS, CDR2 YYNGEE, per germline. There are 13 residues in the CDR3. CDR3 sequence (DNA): TGTGCCAGCAGCGTAGATAATGAGTACGAGCAGTACTTC. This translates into CASSVDNEYEQYF.

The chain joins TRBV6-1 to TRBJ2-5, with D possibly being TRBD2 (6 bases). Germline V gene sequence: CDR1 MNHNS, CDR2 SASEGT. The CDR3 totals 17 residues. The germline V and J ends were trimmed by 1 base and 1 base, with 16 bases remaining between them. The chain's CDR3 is CASSEGIPGTGQETQYF. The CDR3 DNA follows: TGTGCCAGCAGTGAAGGTATCCCGGGGACTGGCCAAGAGACCCAGTACTTC.

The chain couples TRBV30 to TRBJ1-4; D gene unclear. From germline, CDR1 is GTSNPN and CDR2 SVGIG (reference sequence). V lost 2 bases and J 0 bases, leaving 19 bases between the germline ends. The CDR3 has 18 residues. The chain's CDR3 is CAWSFSQRIYATNEKLFF. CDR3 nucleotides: TGTGCCTGGAGTTTCAGCCAGAGGATCTATGCAACTAATGAAAAACTGTTTTTT.

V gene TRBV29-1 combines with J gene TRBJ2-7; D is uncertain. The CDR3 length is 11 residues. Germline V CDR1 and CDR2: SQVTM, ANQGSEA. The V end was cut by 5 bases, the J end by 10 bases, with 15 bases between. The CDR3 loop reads CSVLWQSVQYF. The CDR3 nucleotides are TGCAGCGTTTTATGGCAGTCCGTACAGTACTTC.

The CDR3 sequence is CASSLMRETQYF. The CDR3 DNA follows: TGTGCCAGCAGTTTAATGAGAGAGACCCAGTACTTC. The V gene is TRBV28, the J gene TRBJ2-5, with D hard to call. V lost 2 bases to trimming and J lost 4 bases, with 5 bases between them. This CDR3 has 12 residues. Germline V gene sequence: CDR1 MDHEN, CDR2 SYDVKM.

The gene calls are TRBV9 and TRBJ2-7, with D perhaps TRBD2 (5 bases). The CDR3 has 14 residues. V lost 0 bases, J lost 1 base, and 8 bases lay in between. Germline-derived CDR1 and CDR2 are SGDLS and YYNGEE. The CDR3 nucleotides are TGTGCCAGCAGCGTAGAGCGGCAATCCTACGAGCAGTACTTC. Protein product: CASSVERQSYEQYF.

CDR3 in amino acids: CSVEERGPGTDTQYF. The CDR3 DNA reads as TGCAGCGTTGAAGAGAGGGGGCCCGGCACAGATACGCAGTATTTT. The chain joins TRBV29-1 to TRBJ2-3; 7 bases match TRBD1. Trimming removed 0 bases from V and 1 base from J; junction bases left unmatched: 4. The CDR3 contains 15 residues. From germline, CDR1 is SQVTM and CDR2 ANQGSEA.

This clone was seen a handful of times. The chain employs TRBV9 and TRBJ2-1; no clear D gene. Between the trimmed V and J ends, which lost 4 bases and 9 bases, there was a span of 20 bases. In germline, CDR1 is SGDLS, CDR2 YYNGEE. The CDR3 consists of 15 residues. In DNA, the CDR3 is TGTGCCAGCAGCTCTCAAGTTGGGCTTAGAGGTGAGCAGTTCTTC. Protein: CASSSQVGLRGEQFF.

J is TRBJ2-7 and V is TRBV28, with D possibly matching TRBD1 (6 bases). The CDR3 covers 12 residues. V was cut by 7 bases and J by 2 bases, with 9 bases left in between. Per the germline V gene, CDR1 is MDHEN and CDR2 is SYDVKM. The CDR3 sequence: CASKQGTYEQYF. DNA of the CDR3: TGTGCCAGCAAACAGGGTACCTACGAGCAGTACTTC.

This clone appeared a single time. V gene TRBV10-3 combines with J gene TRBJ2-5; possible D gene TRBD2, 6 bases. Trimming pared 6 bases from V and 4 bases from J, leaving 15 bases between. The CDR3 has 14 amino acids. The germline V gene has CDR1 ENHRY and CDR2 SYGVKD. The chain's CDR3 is CAIRGTALGETQYF. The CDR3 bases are TGTGCCATCAGGGGGACTGCACTCGGAGAGACCCAGTACTTC.

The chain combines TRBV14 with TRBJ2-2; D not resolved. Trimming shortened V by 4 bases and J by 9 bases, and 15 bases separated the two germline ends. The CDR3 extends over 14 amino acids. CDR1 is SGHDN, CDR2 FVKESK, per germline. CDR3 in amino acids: CASSRLTAGRELFF. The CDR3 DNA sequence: TGTGCCAGCAGCCGCTTAACAGCCGGCCGGGAGCTGTTTTTT. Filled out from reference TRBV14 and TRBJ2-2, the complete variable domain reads EAGVTQFPSHSVIEKGQTVTLRCDPISGHDNLYWYRRVMGKEIKFLLHFVKESKQDESGMPNNRFLAERTGGTYSTLKVQPAELEDSGVYFCASSRLTAGRELFFGEGSRLTVL.

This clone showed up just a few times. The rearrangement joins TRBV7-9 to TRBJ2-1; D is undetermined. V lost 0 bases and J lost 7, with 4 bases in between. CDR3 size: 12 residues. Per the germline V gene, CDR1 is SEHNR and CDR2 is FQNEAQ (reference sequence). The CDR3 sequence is CASSLALNEQFF. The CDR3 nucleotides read TGTGCCAGCAGCTTAGCATTGAATGAGCAGTTCTTC.

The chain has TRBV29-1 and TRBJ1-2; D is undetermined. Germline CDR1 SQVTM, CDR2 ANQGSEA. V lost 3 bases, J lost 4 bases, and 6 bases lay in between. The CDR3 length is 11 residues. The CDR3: CSVDGGYGYTF. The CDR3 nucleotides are TGCAGCGTTGACGGCGGCTATGGCTACACCTTC.

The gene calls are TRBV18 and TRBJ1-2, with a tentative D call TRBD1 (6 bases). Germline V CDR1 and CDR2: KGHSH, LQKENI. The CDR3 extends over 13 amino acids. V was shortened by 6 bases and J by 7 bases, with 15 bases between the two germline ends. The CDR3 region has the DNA TGTGCCAGCTCCGAAGCCGGGACACCTGGCTACACCTTC. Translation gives CASSEAGTPGYTF.

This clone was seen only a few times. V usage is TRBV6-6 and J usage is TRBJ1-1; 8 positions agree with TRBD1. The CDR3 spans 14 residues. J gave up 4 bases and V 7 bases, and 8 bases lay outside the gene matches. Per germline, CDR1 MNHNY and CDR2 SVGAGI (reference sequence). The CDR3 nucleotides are TGTGCCAGCACTGCGGACAGGGACGGCACTGAAGCTTTCTTT. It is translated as CASTADRDGTEAFF.

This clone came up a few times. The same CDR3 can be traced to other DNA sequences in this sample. The CDR3 loop reads CASSLRQNTEAFF. The DNA for the CDR3 is TGTGCCAGCAGCTTAAGACAGAACACTGAAGCTTTCTTT. This sequence joins TRBV7-9 and TRBJ1-1; D gene unclear. Germline values: CDR1 SEHNR, CDR2 FQNEAQ (reference sequence). The CDR3 covers 13 residues. V lost 2 bases and J 1 base, leaving 5 bases between the germline ends. The variable domain in full, with the rest retrieved from reference TRBV7-9 and TRBJ1-1, is DTGVSQNPRHKITKRGQNVTFRCDPISEHNRLYWYRQTLGQGPEFLTYFQNEAQLEKSRLLSDRFSAERPKGSFSTLEIQRTEQGDSAMYLCASSLRQNTEAFFGQGTRLTVV.

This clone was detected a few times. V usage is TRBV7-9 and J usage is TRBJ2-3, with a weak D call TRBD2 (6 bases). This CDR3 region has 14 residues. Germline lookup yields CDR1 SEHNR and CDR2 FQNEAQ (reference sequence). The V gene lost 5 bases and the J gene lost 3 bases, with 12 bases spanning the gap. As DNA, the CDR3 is TGTGCCAGCAGCCGGGACTTGGGGACAGATACGCAGTATTTT. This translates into CASSRDLGTDTQYF.

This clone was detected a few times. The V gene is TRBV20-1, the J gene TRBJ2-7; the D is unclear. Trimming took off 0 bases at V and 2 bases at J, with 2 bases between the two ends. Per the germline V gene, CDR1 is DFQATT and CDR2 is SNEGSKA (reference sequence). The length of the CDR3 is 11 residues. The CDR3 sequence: CSAREAYEQYF. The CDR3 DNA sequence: TGCAGTGCTAGAGAAGCCTACGAGCAGTACTTC.

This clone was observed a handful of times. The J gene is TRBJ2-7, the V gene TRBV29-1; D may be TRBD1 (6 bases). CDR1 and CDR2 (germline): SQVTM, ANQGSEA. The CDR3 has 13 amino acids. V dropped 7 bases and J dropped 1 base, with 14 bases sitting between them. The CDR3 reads CSARKQGSYEQYF. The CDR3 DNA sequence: TGCAGCGCCCGGAAGCAGGGGTCCTACGAGCAGTACTTC.